Described below is a single T cell receptor beta chain sequence and its context. Original handling: The assay estimated nucleated cells by amplifying reference gene primers. TCRdb keeps only in-frame clones here, not all; method: immunoSEQ multiplex PCR. V, J and clone size are taken as reported in that table, and D and trimming were inferred from the DNA itself. The sample comprises a few hundred thousand clones, roughly nine tenths of which are singletons, and 3% to 3.5% rests with the top ten. The data belong to a study of blood T cell repertoires in COVID-19. Study-wide context: PBMCs, B-cell-depleted T cells, or T cells provided the cDNA or gDNA that made up the material.

J gave up 2 bases and V 8 bases, and 8 bases lay outside the gene matches. Germline lookup yields CDR1 SNHLY and CDR2 FYNNEI. This CDR3 region has 15 residues. The sample taken for sequencing was PBMCs or T cells enriched from blood (not recorded which). This TCR was recovered from a woman aged 50 to 60 in a cohort exposed to, infected with or recovered from COVID-19 (not recorded which). V is TRBV2 and J is TRBJ1-5; 8 bases match TRBD1. In DNA, the CDR3 is TGTGCCAGCTCCCTGATGACAGGGGGCAATCAGCCCCAGCATTTT. This translates into CASSLMTGGNQPQHF.